This TCR beta chain is drawn from a study of T cell responses to AZD1222 COVID-19 vaccine. Study-wide context: Second doses were pooled across both intervals (about 4 or about 12 weeks).

The data were produced by immunoSEQ multiplex PCR, yet TCRdb's version contains in-frame clones alone and is incomplete. The data hold roughly 150,000 clones, with 92% observed a single time. Turning to this clone: As yet, its antigen is unknown.

Broader study findings: Increased Spike-specific TCR breadth and depth were observed after two AZD1222 doses. Scientists sampled the repertoires only once the peak T cell response had passed. Just six or seven AZD1222 recipients tested seropositive at baseline.

The CDR3 spans 14 residues. V lost 6 bases to trimming and J lost 4 bases; unmatched junction nucleotides: 8. Germline values: CDR1 MNHEY, CDR2 SVGAGI. The rearrangement joins TRBV6-5 to TRBJ1-2; 7 nucleotides align to TRBD1. Sequenced here: peripheral blood, sampled on day 0 of AZD1222 vaccination. The source of this sequence is an adult in good health. In DNA form, the CDR3 reads TGTGCCAGCAGCAATCCGGGACAGATCTATGGCTACACCTTC. Its protein is CASSNPGQIYGYTF.